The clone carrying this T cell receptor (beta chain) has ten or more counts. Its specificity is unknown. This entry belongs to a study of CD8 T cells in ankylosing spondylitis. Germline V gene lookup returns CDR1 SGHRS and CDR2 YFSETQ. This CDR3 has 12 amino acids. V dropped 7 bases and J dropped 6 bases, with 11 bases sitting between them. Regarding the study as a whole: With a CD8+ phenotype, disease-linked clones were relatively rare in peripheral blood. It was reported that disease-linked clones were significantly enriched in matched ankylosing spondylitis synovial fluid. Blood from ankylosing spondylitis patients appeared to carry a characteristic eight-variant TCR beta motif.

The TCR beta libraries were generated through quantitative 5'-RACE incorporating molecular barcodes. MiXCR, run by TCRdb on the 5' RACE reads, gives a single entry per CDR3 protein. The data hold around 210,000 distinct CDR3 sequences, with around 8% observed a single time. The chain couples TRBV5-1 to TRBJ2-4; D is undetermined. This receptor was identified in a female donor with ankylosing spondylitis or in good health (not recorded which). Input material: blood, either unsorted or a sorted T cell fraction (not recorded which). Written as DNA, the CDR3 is TGCGCCAGCTCTGGGGTCGGAAACATTCAGTACTTC. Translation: CASSGVGNIQYF.